One sample yielded the 8 T cell receptor beta chains listed below, sequenced in a study of CD8 T cells in ankylosing spondylitis. Using its own MiXCR run on the 5' RACE reads, TCRdb lists one record per CDR3 protein. The repertoire holds hundreds of thousands of distinct CDR3 sequences, 15% to 20% seen once, with over 0.9% in the top ten. What these receptors recognize is not known. Study outcomes and limitations: Apparently characteristic of ankylosing spondylitis blood was a TCR beta motif (under ten highly homologous variants).

The sample comprised blood, either unsorted or a sorted T cell fraction (not recorded which). All receptors derive from a male donor with ankylosing spondylitis.

The chain employs TRBV20-1 and TRBJ2-7, with a tentative D call TRBD2 (6 bases). CDR1 is DFQATT, CDR2 SNEGSKA, per germline (reference sequence). V lost 3 bases to trimming and J lost 2 bases, with 14 bases between them. The CDR3 has 14 residues. The CDR3 nucleotides are TGCAGTGCTAGCCGGGGTAGCGGAACCTACGAGCAGTACTTC. Its translation is CSASRGSGTYEQYF.

The rearrangement uses TRBV10-2 and TRBJ2-7; the match to TRBD2 covers 14 bases. With V trimmed by 6 bases and J by 5 bases, 0 bases remained unmatched. The germline V gene has CDR1 WSHSY and CDR2 SAAADI. CDR3 length: 13 amino acids. The CDR3 here is CASRTSGGDEQYF. CDR3 in DNA: TGCGCCAGCAGGACTAGCGGGGGGGACGAGCAGTACTTC.

This clonotype has more than one count but fewer than ten. No conserved phenylalanine or tryptophan ends this CDR3, so it is likely a read error. The DNA is left out, because the CDR3 cannot be placed on it with certainty; the CDR3 is given as TCRdb lists it. J is TRBJ1-3 and V is TRBV5-6; the DNA was not used to check the table's D call, TRBD1. Looked up from germline, CDR1 is SGHDT and CDR2 is YYEEEE. With termini counted, the CDR3 has 9 amino acids. The CDR3 sequence is CASSFSGGV.

The genes are TRBV7-3 and TRBJ2-1, with TRBD2 identical over 9 bases. Germline V lookup: CDR1 SGHTA, CDR2 FQGTGA. With V trimmed by 0 bases and J by 9 bases, 6 bases remained unmatched. The CDR3 runs to 15 residues. The chain's CDR3 is CASSLTPSGMGEQFF. CDR3 nucleotides: TGTGCCAGCAGCTTAACGCCTAGCGGGATGGGTGAGCAGTTCTTC.

CDR3 in amino acids: CASSLVKAATDTQYF. CDR3 DNA sequence: TGTGCCAGCAGCTTAGTAAAGGCGGCCACAGATACGCAGTATTTT. The chain joins TRBV7-2 to TRBJ2-3; no clear D. Germline V gene sequence: CDR1 SGHTA, CDR2 FQGNSA. The CDR3 is made up of 15 amino acids. Trimming took off 1 base at V and 2 bases at J, with 10 bases between the two ends.

Many counts were recorded for this clonotype. The chain uses TRBV29-1 and TRBJ2-7, with 7 nucleotides matching TRBD2. The CDR3 has 13 residues. Germline loops: CDR1 SQVTM, CDR2 ANQGSEA. The V segment lost 5 bases and the J segment 0 bases; nucleotides outside the gene matches: 4. The CDR3 region has the DNA TGCAGCGTTCGGGGAGGGGCCTCCTACGAGCAGTACTTC. Translating it yields CSVRGGASYEQYF.

This clonotype was seen only a few times. The chain links TRBV6-1 to TRBJ1-2; 10 bases align to TRBD1. The J segment lost 4 bases and the V segment lost 1 base, leaving 3 bases of the junction unmatched. The CDR3 runs to 15 residues. Germline CDR1 MNHNS, CDR2 SASEGT. In DNA form, the CDR3 reads TGTGCCAGCAGTGAAGTGGGGACAGGGGTCTATGGCTACACCTTC. Its translation: CASSEVGTGVYGYTF.

The CDR3 spells CAISESEPRNSPLHF. CDR3 DNA sequence: TGTGCCATCAGTGAGTCCGAACCGAGGAATTCACCCCTCCACTTT. The genes are TRBV10-3 and TRBJ1-6; D remains unclear. V lost 0 bases to trimming and J lost 7 bases, with 10 bases between them. The CDR3 totals 15 residues. Germline CDR1 is ENHRY and CDR2 is SYGVKD.